The entry below describes one TCR beta chain. Germline CDR1 is MGHRA and CDR2 is YSYEKL. V lost 0 bases and J 4 bases, leaving 12 bases between the germline ends. CDR3 length: 16 amino acids. Produced via immunoSEQ multiplex PCR; TCRdb's table is partial and in-frame only. Among about 61,000 clones listed, approximately 90% were seen once. The sample originates from a study of OX40 agonist ivuxolimab in advanced cancers. Study details: With a range of roughly 20 to 85, age averaged about 58 years, and more than 75% were male. Patients with prior anti-PD-1, anti-PD-L1 or anti-CTLA-4 therapy were eligible; about 40% had some.

The chain employs TRBV4-1 and TRBJ2-2, with a weak D call TRBD1 (5 bases). This TCR was sampled from an adult with an advanced solid tumor such as melanoma, head and neck, liver or kidney cancer. The sample consisted of CD4+ or CD8+ T cells sorted from blood, taken in a trial of the OX40 agonist ivuxolimab. The CDR3 nucleotides read TGCGCCAGCAGCCAAGACAGGGCAGTCGGCACCGGGGAGCTGTTTTTT. This sequence encodes CASSQDRAVGTGELFF.